This T cell receptor (beta chain) was observed in a study of blood T cell repertoires in COVID-19. About the study: Italy, Spain and the United States were the sources of the convalescent and acute COVID-19 samples.

This clone showed up just a few times. The germline CDR1 and CDR2 sequences are LNHDA and SQIVND (reference sequence). CDR3 length equals 16 residues. The ends were cut back, 2 bases at V and 0 bases at J, with 8 bases in the middle. Profiling relied on immunoSEQ multiplex PCR, and the TCRdb table lists in-frame clones only, not all of them. The sample has more than 350,000 clones, over 75% seen once. Sequencing was performed on PBMCs or T cells enriched from blood (not recorded which). The V gene is TRBV19, the J gene TRBJ2-6, with no clear D. This sequence was found in a woman between 18 and 29 years old who had been exposed to COVID-19. The CDR3, as DNA: TGTGCCAGTAGTATAACAGCCTCCTCTGGGGCCAACGTCCTGACTTTC. As protein: CASSITASSGANVLTF. Full variable domain (rest looked up from reference TRBV19 and TRBJ2-6): DGGITQSPKYLFRKEGQNVTLSCEQNLNHDAMYWYRQDPGQGLRLIYYSQIVNDFQKGDIAEGYSVSREKKESFPLTVTSAQKNPTAFYLCASSITASSGANVLTFGAGSRLTVL.